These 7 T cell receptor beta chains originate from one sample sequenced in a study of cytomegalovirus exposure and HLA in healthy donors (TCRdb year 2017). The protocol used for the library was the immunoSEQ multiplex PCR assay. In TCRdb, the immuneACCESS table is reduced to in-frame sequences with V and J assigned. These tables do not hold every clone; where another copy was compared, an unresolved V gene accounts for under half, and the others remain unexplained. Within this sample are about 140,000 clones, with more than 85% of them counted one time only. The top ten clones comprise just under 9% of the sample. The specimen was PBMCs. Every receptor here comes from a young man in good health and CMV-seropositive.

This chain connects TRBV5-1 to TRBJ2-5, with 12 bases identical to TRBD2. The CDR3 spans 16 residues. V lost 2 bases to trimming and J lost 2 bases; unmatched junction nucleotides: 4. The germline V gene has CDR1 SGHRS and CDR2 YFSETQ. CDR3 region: CASSFLAGGPQETQYF. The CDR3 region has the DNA TGCGCCAGCAGCTTTCTAGCGGGGGGGCCTCAAGAGACCCAGTACTTC.

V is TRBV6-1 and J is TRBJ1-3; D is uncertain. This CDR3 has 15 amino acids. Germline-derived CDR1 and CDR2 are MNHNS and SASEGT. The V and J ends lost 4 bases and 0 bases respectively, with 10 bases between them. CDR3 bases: TGTGCCAGCAGTGTTCACATCAGCTCTGGAAACACCATATATTTT. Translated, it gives CASSVHISSGNTIYF.

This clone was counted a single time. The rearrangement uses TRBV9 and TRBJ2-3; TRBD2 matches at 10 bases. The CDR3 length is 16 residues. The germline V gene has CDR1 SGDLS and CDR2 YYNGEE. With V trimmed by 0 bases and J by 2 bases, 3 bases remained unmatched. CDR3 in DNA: TGTGCCAGCAGCGTAGGACTAGCGGGTCTCACAGATACGCAGTATTTT. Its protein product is CASSVGLAGLTDTQYF.

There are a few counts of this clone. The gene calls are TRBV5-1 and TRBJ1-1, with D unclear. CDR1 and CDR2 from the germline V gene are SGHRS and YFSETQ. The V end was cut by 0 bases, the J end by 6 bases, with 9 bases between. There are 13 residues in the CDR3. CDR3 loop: CASSLVAEAEAFF. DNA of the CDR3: TGCGCCAGCAGCTTGGTGGCGGAAGCTGAAGCTTTCTTT.

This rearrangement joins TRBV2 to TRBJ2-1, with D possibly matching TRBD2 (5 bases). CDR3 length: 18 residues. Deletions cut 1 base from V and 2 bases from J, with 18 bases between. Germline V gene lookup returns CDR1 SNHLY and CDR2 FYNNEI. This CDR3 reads CASSEVAGQSRTYNEQFF. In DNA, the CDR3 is TGTGCCAGCAGTGAAGTGGCGGGTCAAAGTCGGACCTACAATGAGCAGTTCTTC.

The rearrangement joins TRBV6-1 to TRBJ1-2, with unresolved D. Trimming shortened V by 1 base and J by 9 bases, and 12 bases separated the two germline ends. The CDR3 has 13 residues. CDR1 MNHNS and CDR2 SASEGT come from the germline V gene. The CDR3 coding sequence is TGTGCCAGCAGTGAAGGCGGTGAGGGAAGCTACACCTTC. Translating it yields CASSEGGEGSYTF.

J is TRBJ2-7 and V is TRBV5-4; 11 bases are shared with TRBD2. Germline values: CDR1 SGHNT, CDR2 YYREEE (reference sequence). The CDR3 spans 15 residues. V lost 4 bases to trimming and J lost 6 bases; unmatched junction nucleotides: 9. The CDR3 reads CASSPQGLAGGEQYF. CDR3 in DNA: TGTGCCAGCAGCCCACAGGGGCTAGCGGGAGGCGAGCAGTACTTC.